The present T cell receptor (beta chain) was sequenced within a study of siplizumab effects on memory and regulatory T cells. Regarding this clone: Its specificity is unknown.

The study's findings and limits: No more than a minor fraction of alloreactive clones could be traced back to unstimulated subsets. Suppressive capability of dividing Tregs from siplizumab cultures went unverified.

Profiled with immunoSEQ multiplex PCR; TCRdb holds only in-frame clones, not every one. This sample has roughly 80,000 clones, with approximately 90% found just once. Germline CDR1 and CDR2: SGHRS and YFSETQ. The CDR3 consists of 15 residues. Trimming cost V 0 bases and J 8 bases, with 16 bases left between them. The source is a human donor in good health. This chain uses TRBV5-1 with TRBJ2-3; D gene ambiguous. The sequenced sample consisted of Tregs sorted from blood. The CDR3, as DNA: TGCGCCAGCAGCTTGGAGGTCCAATCGCACGCTACGCAGTATTTT. Protein: CASSLEVQSHATQYF.